The following is a T cell receptor (beta chain) sequence with its context. CDR1 is SGHRS and CDR2 is YFSETQ in the germline V gene. The trim removed 4 bases at V and 6 bases at J, leaving 9 bases unmatched. The CDR3 has 15 amino acids. This specimen belongs to a study of human T cells and chemical hapten exposure. Described time point: patch test 3, about 24 weeks after DPC sensitization. Sample treatment: therapeutic diphenylcyclopropenone sensitization with weekly scalp DPC. TCRdb itself ran the RACE reads through MiXCR, one entry per CDR3 protein. There are under 200,000 distinct CDR3 sequences in the sample; approximately 30% occur only once, and 2.1% lies in the top ten.

The clonotype originates from a woman aged 18-29 years with alopecia areata. Some clones in this sample may be carry-over from other donors' samples. Sequenced material: whole blood, taken in connection with sensitization to the hapten diphenylcyclopropenone (DPC). V gene TRBV5-1 combines with J gene TRBJ1-4; 7 bases match TRBD1. The CDR3 coding sequence is TGCGCCAGCAGCCCTGGGGACAGAGCTCATGAAAAACTGTTTTTT. It encodes CASSPGDRAHEKLFF.